This is a list of T cell receptor beta chains from one sample in a study of T-cell memory formation after mild COVID-19. TCRdb called the 5' RACE reads again in MiXCR, with one record for every CDR3 protein. The sample includes some 250,000 distinct CDR3 sequences, 8% to 10% of them seen just once. Sample: PBMCs or a T cell subset sorted from them (not recorded which). Receptor source: a man younger than 35 who had mild COVID-19 (a few samples of this study predate the infection). Cell type and time point are not known. CDR3s include the opening cysteine and the closing phenylalanine or tryptophan. The D gene is left open where the match is weak. Only some rows state a clone size, as once, few, many or a class for expanded clones.

j_call,clone_size,d_call,v_call,cdr3_aa,cdr3_nt
TRBJ1-1,few,-,TRBV12-3/TRBV12-4,CASTTMGGMNTEAFF,TGTGCCAGCACCACAATGGGAGGCATGAACACTGAAGCTTTCTTT
TRBJ1-5,once,-,TRBV7-8,CAGSSMRNQPQHF,TGTGCCGGCAGCTCGATGAGGAATCAGCCCCAGCATTTT
TRBJ1-1,few,-,TRBV3-1,CASSPTLNTEAFF,TGTGCCAGCAGCCCGACACTGAACACTGAAGCTTTCTTT
TRBJ2-2,-,TRBD1,TRBV6-6,CASSRQDRVNGELFF,TGTGCCAGCAGTCGGCAGGACAGGGTGAACGGGGAGCTGTTTTTT
TRBJ2-5,few,TRBD2,TRBV7-3,CASSPTSGGISETQYF,TGTGCCAGCAGCCCGACTAGCGGGGGGATTTCAGAGACCCAGTACTTC
TRBJ1-2,many,-,TRBV5-4,CASSFGGGYGYTF,TGTGCCAGCAGCTTCGGGGGAGGCTATGGCTACACCTTC
TRBJ2-3,few,TRBD2,TRBV7-2,CASSLVDELANTDTQYF,TGTGCCAGCAGCTTAGTAGATGAACTAGCGAACACAGATACGCAGTATTTT
TRBJ1-5,-,-,TRBV7-2,CASSAGRGDNQPQHF,TGTGCCAGCAGCGCGGGTCGGGGGGATAATCAGCCCCAGCATTTT
TRBJ1-6,-,TRBD1,TRBV7-2,CASSLAGQVNSPLHF,TGTGCCAGCAGCTTAGCGGGACAGGTTAATTCACCCCTCCACTTT
TRBJ1-6,many,-,TRBV4-1,CASSQEVTGDSPLHF,TGCGCCAGCAGCCAAGAGGTGACAGGAGATTCACCCCTCCACTTT
TRBJ1-2,many,-,TRBV7-9,CASSTYSGQSLGGYTF,TGTGCCAGCAGCACTTACTCAGGCCAGAGTTTAGGTGGCTACACCTTC
TRBJ2-3,few,TRBD2,TRBV7-2,CASSLVSGASGADTQYF,TGTGCCAGCAGCTTAGTTAGCGGGGCCAGCGGCGCAGATACGCAGTATTTT
TRBJ2-3,-,TRBD2,TRBV3-1,CASSQDLAGVTDTQYF,TGTGCCAGCAGCCAAGACCTAGCGGGGGTCACAGATACGCAGTATTTT
TRBJ1-1,-,-,TRBV4-1,CASSPQAVTEAFF,TGCGCCAGCAGCCCACAGGCGGTAACTGAAGCTTTCTTT
TRBJ1-1,many,-,TRBV29-1,CSALWGAGTEAFF,TGCAGCGCCCTGTGGGGGGCGGGCACTGAAGCTTTCTTT
TRBJ2-1,few,-,TRBV7-6,CASSWTGTGSSYNEQFF,TGTGCCAGCAGCTGGACCGGGACGGGCAGCTCCTACAATGAGCAGTTCTTC
TRBJ2-1,few,TRBD2,TRBV7-2,CASSSPAGGRGNEQFF,TGTGCCAGCAGCTCCCCGGCGGGGGGGCGAGGGAATGAGCAGTTCTTC
TRBJ2-3,many,-,TRBV7-2,CASSLVGQKADTQYF,TGTGCCAGCAGCTTAGTAGGCCAAAAAGCAGATACGCAGTATTTT
TRBJ2-5,-,-,TRBV7-2,CASSLKGGETQYF,TGTGCCAGCAGCTTAAAAGGGGGAGAGACCCAGTACTTC
TRBJ2-3,few,TRBD2,TRBV20-1,CSALPAGDWGDTQYF,TGCAGTGCTCTCCCAGCGGGGGATTGGGGAGATACGCAGTATTTT